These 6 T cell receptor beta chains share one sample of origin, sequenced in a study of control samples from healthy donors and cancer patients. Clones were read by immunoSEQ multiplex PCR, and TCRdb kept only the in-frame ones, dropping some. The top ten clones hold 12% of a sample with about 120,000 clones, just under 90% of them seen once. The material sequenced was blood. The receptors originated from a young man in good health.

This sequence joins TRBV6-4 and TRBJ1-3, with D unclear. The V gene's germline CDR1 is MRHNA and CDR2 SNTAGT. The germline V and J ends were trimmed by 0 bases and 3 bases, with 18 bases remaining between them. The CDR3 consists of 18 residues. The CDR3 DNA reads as TGTGCCAGCAGTGACTCTCGGGCCAGGCCGAGCGGTGGAAACACCATATATTTT. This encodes CASSDSRARPSGGNTIYF.

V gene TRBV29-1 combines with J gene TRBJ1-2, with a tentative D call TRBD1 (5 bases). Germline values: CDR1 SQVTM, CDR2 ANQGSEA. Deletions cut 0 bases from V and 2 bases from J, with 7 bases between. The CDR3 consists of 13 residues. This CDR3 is CSVEEGGNYGYTF. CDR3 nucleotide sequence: TGCAGCGTTGAAGAGGGGGGGAACTATGGCTACACCTTC. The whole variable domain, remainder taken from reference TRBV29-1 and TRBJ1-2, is SAVISQKPSRDICQRGTSLTIQCQVDSQVTMMFWYRQQPGQSLTLIATANQGSEATYESGFVIDKFPISRPNLTFSTLTVSNMSPEDSSIYLCSVEEGGNYGYTFGSGTRLTVV.

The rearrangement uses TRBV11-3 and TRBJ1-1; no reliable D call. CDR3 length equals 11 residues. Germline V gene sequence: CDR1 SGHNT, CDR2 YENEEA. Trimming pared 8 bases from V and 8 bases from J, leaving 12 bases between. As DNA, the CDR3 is TGTGCCAGCGGGTTCGCAGCAGAAGCTTTCTTT. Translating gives CASGFAAEAFF.

CDR3 protein: CSVAFGGGKQPQHF. CDR3 nucleotide sequence: TGCAGCGTAGCCTTTGGGGGAGGGAAACAGCCCCAGCATTTT. The V gene is TRBV29-1, the J gene TRBJ1-5; weak D call: TRBD1 (5 bases). Germline CDR1 is SQVTM and CDR2 is ANQGSEA. V lost 6 bases, J lost 7 bases, and 19 bases lay in between. This CDR3 comprises 14 residues.

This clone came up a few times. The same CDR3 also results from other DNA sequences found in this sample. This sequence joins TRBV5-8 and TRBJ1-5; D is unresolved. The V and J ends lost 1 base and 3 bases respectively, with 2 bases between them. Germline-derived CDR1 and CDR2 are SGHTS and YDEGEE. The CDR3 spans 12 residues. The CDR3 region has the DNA TGTGCCAGCAGCTTGCTCAATCAGCCCCAGCATTTT. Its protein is CASSLLNQPQHF.

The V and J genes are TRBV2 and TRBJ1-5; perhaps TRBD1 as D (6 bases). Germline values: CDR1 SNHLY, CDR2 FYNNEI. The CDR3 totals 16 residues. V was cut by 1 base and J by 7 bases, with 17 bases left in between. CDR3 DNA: TGTGCCAGCAGTGAAGGCCCCCGGGGGGGGCGGCAGCCCCAGCATTTT. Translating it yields CASSEGPRGGRQPQHF.